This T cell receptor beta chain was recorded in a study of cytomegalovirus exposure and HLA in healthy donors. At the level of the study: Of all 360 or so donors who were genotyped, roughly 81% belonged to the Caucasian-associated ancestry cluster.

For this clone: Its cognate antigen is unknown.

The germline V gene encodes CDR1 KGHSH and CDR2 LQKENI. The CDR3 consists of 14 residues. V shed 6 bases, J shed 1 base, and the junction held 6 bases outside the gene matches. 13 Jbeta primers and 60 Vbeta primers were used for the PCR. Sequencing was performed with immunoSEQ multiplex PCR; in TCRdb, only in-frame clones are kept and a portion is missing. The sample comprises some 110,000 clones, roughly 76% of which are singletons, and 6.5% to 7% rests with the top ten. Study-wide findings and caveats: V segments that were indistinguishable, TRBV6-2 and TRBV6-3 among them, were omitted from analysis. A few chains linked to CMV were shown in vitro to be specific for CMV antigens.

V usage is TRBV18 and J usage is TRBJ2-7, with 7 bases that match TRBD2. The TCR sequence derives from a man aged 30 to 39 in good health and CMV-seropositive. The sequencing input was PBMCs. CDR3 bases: TGTGCCAGCTCCCCTAGCGGTACGTCCTACGAGCAGTACTTC. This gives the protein CASSPSGTSYEQYF.